This T cell receptor beta chain was sequenced in a study of blood T cells in healthy people across ages (dated by TCRdb to the mid-2010s). General notes on the study: In model experiments, template switching captured roughly one uniquely barcoded TCR beta cDNA molecule for every two T cells. Using deep sequencing normalized with unique cDNA molecular identifiers, the study measured how TCR beta repertoire diversity changes with age. Four age groups were formed from the donors: young (average 16 years), middle-aged (just under 40), aged (about 62) and long-lived (less than 85). To avoid experimental bias, donors of different ages were randomly spread across the sequencing lanes. For two donors (one aged 18 to 29 and one aged 80 or older), the study analyzed two additional independent replicas of 1 million unique cDNA reads from the same blood draw. Broader findings and caveats from the paper: The long-lived group showed more naive CD4+ T cells, fewer expanded clones and increased TCR diversity than the aged group, suggesting age selection. Estimates of total diversity based on one million sequenced T cells were considered lower bounds and underestimates. Bulk unsorted PBMC profiling prevented conclusive comparison of naive and antigen-experienced compartments. Because the CMV infection status of the donors was unknown, age-related changes in expanded clonotypes may potentially have been confounded. As age increased, observed TCR beta diversity per million T cells dropped in a roughly linear way, and a significant reduction was already evident by age 40. The percentage of naive T cells measured by flow cytometry correlated strongly with observed TCR beta diversity.

The roughly 39 donors, aged about 6 to 95 years, were systemically healthy Caucasian individuals from Russia. Roughly 10 milliliters of peripheral blood were drawn from each donor into EDTA-treated Vacutainer tubes. Ficoll-Paque density-gradient centrifugation was used to isolate PBMCs, with at least 6.5 million per sample. Total RNA was extracted from PBMCs with Trizol reagent, with at least 5 micrograms obtained per sample. Naive CD45RAhigh/CD27high T cell percentages were measured by flow cytometry on a PBMC aliquot from every donor. Concerning this clonotype itself: Its cognate antigen has yet to be identified. Base qualities are not provided; no much larger clone lies one nucleotide away.

Receptor libraries were prepared by 5' RACE. Instrument used: Illumina HiSeq 2500. A second about 7 to 12 cycle PCR used a sample-barcoded 5' primer and a J-beta primer mix. Each TCR beta cDNA molecule received a unique molecular identifier from a template-switch 5' adaptor carrying 12 random nucleotides. Each sample yielded at least 2.5 million CDR3-containing paired-end reads. The Mint cDNA synthesis kit, primed by a TRBC-specific oligonucleotide, was used to synthesize first-strand cDNA from all RNA. Following uracil-DNA glycosylase treatment, all cDNA underwent a first 18-cycle PCR with the universal primers M1SS and BC2_uni_R. As for the authors' bioinformatics: For normalization, 1 million high-quality reads, each with a distinct molecular identifier, were randomly selected from each sample. Instead of being binned into consensus sequences, reads that shared molecular identifiers were thrown out. MiTCR, set to a Q25 quality threshold and the strictest error-elimination algorithm, was used for CDR3 identification, clonotype clustering and error correction. A nonparametric unseen species model with Euler transformation was used to estimate lower-bound total TCR beta diversity. The raw public reads went through TCRdb reprocessing: fastp at Q25, MiXCR clone calling, in-frame beta chains kept. Every CDR3 protein is listed once, alongside the most common genes and DNA of its rows. The V and J calls reflect TCRdb's pipeline rather than the authors' work. The table for this sample lists hundreds of thousands of distinct CDR3 sequences; over 45% of them were counted only once. The ten largest clones represent approximately 32% of the sample.

The CDR3, cysteine through phenylalanine, is 16 amino acids long. CDR3 DNA only is kept here, 48 bases in frame from base 1. From V the trimming removes 0 bases and from J it removes 7 bases, while the gene matches leave 7 bases of the junction unaccounted for. According to the germline V gene, CDR1 reads SGHDT and CDR2 reads YYEEEE. The chain is encoded by TRBV5-6 joined to TRBJ1-5; 10 bases in between match TRBD1. The sample comprised blood. This receptor was identified in an older woman in good health. The CDR3 protein is CASSLEGQGVRQPQHF. The bases are TGTGCCAGCAGCTTGGAAGGACAGGGGGTGAGACAGCCCCAGCATTTT. Extended through the reference TRBV5-6 and TRBJ1-5 proteins, this CDR3 yields the full variable domain: DAGVTQSPTHLIKTRGQQVTLRCSPKSGHDTVSWYQQALGQGPQFIFQYYEEEERQRGNFPDRFSGHQFPNYSSELNVNALLLGDSALYLCASSLEGQGVRQPQHFGDGTRLSIL.